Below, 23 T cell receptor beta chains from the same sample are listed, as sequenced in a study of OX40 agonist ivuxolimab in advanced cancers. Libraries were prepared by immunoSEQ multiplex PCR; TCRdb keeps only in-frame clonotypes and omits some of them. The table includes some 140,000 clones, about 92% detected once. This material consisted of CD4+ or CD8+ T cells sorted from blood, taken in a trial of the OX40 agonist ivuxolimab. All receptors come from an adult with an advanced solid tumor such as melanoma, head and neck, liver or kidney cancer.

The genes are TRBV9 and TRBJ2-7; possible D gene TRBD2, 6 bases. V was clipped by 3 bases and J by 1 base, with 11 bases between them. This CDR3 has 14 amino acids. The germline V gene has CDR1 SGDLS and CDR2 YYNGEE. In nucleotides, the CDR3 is TGTGCCAGCAGCGGAGGAGGGCAGTCCTACGAGCAGTACTTC. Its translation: CASSGGGQSYEQYF.

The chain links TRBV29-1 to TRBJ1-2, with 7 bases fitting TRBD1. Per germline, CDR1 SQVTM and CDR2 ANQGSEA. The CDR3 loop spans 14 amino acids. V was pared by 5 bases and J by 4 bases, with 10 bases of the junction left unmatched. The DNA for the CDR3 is TGCAGCGTTTTTTTGGCAGGGGGGGGCTATGGCTACACCTTC. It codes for CSVFLAGGGYGYTF. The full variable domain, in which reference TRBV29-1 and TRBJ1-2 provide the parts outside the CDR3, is SAVISQKPSRDICQRGTSLTIQCQVDSQVTMMFWYRQQPGQSLTLIATANQGSEATYESGFVIDKFPISRPNLTFSTLTVSNMSPEDSSIYLCSVFLAGGGYGYTFGSGTRLTVV.

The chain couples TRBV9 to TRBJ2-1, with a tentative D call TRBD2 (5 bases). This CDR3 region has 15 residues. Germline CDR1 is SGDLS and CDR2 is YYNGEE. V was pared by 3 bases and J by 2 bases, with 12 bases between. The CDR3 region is CASSGLAGAYNEQFF. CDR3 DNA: TGTGCCAGCAGCGGCCTTGCGGGTGCCTACAATGAGCAGTTCTTC. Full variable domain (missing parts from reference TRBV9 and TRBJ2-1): DSGVTQTPKHLITATGQRVTLRCSPRSGDLSVYWYQQSLDQGLQFLIQYYNGEERAKGNILERFSAQQFPDLHSELNLSSLELGDSALYFCASSGLAGAYNEQFFGPGTRLTVL.

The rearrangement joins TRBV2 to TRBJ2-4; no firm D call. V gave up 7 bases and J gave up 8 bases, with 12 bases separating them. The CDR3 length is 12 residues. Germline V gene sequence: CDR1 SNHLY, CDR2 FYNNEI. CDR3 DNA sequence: TGTGCCAGCAACCCGGCCCCAGACATTCAGTACTTC. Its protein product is CASNPAPDIQYF.

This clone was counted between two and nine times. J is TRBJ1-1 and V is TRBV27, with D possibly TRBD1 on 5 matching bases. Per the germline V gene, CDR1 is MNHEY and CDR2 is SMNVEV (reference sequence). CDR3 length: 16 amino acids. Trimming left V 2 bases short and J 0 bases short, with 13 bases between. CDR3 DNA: TGTGCCAGCAGTTTAACAGGCCCTGTCATGAACACTGAAGCTTTCTTT. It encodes CASSLTGPVMNTEAFF.

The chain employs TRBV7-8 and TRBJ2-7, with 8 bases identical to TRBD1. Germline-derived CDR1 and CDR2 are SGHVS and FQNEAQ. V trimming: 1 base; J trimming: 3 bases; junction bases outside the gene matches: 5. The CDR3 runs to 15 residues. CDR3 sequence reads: CASSLGGQVYYEQYF. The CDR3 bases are TGTGCCAGCAGCTTAGGGGGACAGGTATACTACGAGCAGTACTTC.

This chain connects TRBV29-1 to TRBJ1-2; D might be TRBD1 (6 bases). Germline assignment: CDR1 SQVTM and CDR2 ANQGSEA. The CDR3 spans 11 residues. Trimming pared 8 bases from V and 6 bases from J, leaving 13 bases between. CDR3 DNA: TGCAGCTCACTGGAGGGGGATGGCTACACCTTC. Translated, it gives CSSLEGDGYTF.

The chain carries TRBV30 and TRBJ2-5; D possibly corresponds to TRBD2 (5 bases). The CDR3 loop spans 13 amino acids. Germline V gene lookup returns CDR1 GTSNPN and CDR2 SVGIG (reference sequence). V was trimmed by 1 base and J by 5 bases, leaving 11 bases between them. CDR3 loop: CAWSDSGGETQYF. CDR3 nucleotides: TGTGCCTGGAGTGATTCCGGCGGGGAGACCCAGTACTTC.

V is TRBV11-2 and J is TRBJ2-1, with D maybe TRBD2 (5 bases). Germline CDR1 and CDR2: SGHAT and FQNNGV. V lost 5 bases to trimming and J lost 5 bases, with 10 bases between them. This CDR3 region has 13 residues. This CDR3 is CASSPGVNNEQFF. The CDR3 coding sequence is TGTGCCAGCAGCCCCGGGGTGAACAATGAGCAGTTCTTC.

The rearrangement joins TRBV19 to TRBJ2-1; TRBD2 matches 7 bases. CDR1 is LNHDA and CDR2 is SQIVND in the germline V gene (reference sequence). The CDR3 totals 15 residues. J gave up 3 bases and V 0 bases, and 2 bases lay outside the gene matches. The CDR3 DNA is TGTGCCAGTAGTATAGATCGGGGGGTCTACAATGAGCAGTTCTTC. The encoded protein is CASSIDRGVYNEQFF.

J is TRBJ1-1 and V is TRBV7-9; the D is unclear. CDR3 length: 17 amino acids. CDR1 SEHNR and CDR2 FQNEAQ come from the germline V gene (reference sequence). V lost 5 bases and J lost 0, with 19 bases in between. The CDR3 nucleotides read TGTGCCAGCAGCCCGGTTGTAACAGCTTTCTTGAACACTGAAGCTTTCTTT. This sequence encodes CASSPVVTAFLNTEAFF.

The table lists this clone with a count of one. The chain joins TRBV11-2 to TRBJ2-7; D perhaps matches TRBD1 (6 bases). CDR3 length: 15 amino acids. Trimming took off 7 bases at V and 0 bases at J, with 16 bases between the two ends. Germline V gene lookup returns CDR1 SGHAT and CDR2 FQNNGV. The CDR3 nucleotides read TGTGCCAGCACCCCCCAGGGGCTGAGCTCCTACGAGCAGTACTTC. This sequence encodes CASTPQGLSSYEQYF.

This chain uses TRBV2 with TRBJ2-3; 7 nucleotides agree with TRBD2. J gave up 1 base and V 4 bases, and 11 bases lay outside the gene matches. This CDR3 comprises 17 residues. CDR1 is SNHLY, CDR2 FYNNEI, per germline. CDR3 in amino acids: CASSAGGRFTGTDTQYF. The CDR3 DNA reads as TGTGCCAGCAGTGCCGGGGGGAGGTTCACTGGCACAGATACGCAGTATTTT.

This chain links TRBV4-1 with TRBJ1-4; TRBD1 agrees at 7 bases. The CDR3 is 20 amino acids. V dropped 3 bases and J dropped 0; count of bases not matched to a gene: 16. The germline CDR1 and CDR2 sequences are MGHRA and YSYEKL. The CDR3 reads CASSHGIYLTGTATNEKLFF. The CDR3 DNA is TGCGCCAGCAGCCATGGTATTTATTTGACAGGGACCGCAACTAATGAAAAACTGTTTTTT.

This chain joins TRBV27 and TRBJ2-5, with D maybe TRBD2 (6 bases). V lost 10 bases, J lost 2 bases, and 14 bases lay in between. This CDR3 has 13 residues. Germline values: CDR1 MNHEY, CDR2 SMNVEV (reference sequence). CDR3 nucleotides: TGTGCCATCGGGGAGGCCTGGCAAGAGACCCAGTACTTC. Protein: CAIGEAWQETQYF.

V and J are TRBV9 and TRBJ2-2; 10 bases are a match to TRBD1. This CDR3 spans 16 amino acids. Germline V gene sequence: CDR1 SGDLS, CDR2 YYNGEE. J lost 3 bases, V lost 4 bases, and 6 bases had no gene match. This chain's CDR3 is CASSLTGQGYTGELFF. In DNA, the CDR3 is TGTGCCAGCAGCCTCACGGGACAGGGGTACACCGGGGAGCTGTTTTTT.

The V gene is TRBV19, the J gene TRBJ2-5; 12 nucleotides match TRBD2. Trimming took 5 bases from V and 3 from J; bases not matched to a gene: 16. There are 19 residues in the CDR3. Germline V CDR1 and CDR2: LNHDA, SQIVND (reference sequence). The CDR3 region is CASSAKGQRLAGVKETQYF. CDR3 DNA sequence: TGTGCCAGTAGTGCTAAGGGACAACGACTAGCGGGAGTAAAAGAGACCCAGTACTTC.

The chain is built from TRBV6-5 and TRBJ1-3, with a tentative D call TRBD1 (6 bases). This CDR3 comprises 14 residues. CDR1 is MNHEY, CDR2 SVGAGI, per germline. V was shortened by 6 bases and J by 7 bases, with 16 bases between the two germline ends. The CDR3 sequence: CASRHRESSNTIYF. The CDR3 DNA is TGTGCCAGCAGGCACAGGGAGTCCTCGAACACCATATATTTT.

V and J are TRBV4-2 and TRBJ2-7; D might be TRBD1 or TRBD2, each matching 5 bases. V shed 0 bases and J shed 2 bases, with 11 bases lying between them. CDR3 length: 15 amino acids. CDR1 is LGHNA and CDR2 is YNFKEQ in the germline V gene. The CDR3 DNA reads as TGTGCCAGCAGCCAAGATTGGGGACGGACCTACGAGCAGTACTTC. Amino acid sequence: CASSQDWGRTYEQYF.

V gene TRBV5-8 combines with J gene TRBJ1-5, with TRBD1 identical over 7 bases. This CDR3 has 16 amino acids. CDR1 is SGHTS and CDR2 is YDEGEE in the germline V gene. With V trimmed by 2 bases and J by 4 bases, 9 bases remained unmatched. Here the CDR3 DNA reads TGTGCCAGCAGCTTAGATGAGGGGGCGAAGAATCAGCCCCAGCATTTT. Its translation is CASSLDEGAKNQPQHF.

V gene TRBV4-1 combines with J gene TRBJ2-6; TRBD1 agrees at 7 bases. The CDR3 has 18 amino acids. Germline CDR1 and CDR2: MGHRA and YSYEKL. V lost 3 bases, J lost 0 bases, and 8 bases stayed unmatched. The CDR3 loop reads CASSHGRTGLSGANVLTF. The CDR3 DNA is TGCGCCAGCAGCCATGGGCGGACAGGACTCTCTGGGGCCAACGTCCTGACTTTC.

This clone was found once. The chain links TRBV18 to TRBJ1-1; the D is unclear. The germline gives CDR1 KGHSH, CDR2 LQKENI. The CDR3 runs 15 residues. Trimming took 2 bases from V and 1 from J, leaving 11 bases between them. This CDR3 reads CASSPGLWGNTEAFF. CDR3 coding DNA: TGTGCCAGCTCACCAGGACTTTGGGGGAACACTGAAGCTTTCTTT.

DNA of the CDR3: TGTGCCAGCAGTGAGGCGCGGGGGGTCCAAGAGACCCAGTACTTC. It encodes CASSEARGVQETQYF. The chain employs TRBV2 and TRBJ2-5; 8 nucleotides agree with TRBD2. Germline V CDR1 and CDR2: SNHLY, FYNNEI. The J segment lost 1 base and the V segment lost 3 bases, leaving 4 bases of the junction unmatched. The CDR3 sequence is 15 residues long.